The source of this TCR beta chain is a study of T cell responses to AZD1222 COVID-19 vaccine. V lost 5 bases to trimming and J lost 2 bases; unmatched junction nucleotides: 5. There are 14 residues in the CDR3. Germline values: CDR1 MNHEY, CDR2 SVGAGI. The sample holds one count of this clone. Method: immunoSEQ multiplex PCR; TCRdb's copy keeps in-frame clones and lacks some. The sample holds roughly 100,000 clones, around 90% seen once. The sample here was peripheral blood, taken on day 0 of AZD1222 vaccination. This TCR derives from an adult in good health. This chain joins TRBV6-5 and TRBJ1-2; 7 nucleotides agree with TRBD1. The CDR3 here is CASSIGTENYGYTF. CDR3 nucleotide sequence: TGTGCCAGCAGTATAGGGACAGAGAACTATGGCTACACCTTC.